The 26 T cell receptor beta chains presented below share a single source sample, sequenced in a study of cytomegalovirus exposure and HLA in healthy donors. Clones were read by immunoSEQ multiplex PCR, and TCRdb kept only the in-frame ones, dropping some. The sample records 110,000 to 150,000 clones, approximately 94% being singletons. The sequencing input was PBMCs. These receptors originate from a man between 18 and 29 years old in good health and CMV-seropositive.

The V call is TRBV7-2, the J call TRBJ2-1; the D is unclear. The germline V gene has CDR1 SGHTA and CDR2 FQGNSA. The length of the CDR3 is 13 residues. The ends were cut back, 8 bases at V and 7 bases at J, with 15 bases in the middle. CDR3 in DNA: TGTGCCAGCCGTGCCCCCCACGGGAATGAGCAGTTCTTC. Encoded protein: CASRAPHGNEQFF.

The chain couples TRBV6-6 to TRBJ1-4, with 7 nucleotides matching TRBD1. CDR1 and CDR2 from the germline V gene are MNHNY and SVGAGI (reference sequence). V lost 1 base to trimming and J lost 8 bases; unmatched junction nucleotides: 7. The CDR3 is 15 residues long. The CDR3 reads CASSYFGDSGEKLFF. The CDR3 bases are TGTGCCAGCAGTTACTTTGGGGACAGTGGCGAAAAACTGTTTTTT.

This chain connects TRBV10-3 to TRBJ2-3; TRBD2 agrees at 9 bases. The germline V gene encodes CDR1 ENHRY and CDR2 SYGVKD. Trimming cost V 0 bases and J 2 bases; bases outside gene matches: 0. CDR3 length equals 15 residues. Written as DNA, the CDR3 is TGTGCCATCAGTGAGTCGGGACTAGCCACAGATACGCAGTATTTT. Its protein product is CAISESGLATDTQYF.

The chain links TRBV11-2 to TRBJ2-5; 7 bases fit TRBD1. The V gene's germline CDR1 is SGHAT and CDR2 FQNNGV. The CDR3 runs 15 residues. V gave up 5 bases and J gave up 4 bases; unmatched junction bases: 10. The CDR3 sequence is CASSQDTGVGETQYF. The CDR3 DNA follows: TGTGCCAGCAGCCAAGACACAGGGGTTGGAGAGACCCAGTACTTC.

The J gene is TRBJ1-5, the V gene TRBV7-6; TRBD1 is a possible D gene (6 bases). CDR1 and CDR2 (germline): SGHVS, FNYEAQ. Deletions cut 1 base from V and 3 bases from J, with 13 bases between. The CDR3 runs 16 residues. The CDR3 DNA sequence: TGTGCCAGCAGCTTAGATGCAGGGGTGGTCAATCAGCCCCAGCATTTT. Translation: CASSLDAGVVNQPQHF.

This clone occurred once. The chain employs TRBV28 and TRBJ1-6; TRBD1 agrees at 9 bases. Germline V gene sequence: CDR1 MDHEN, CDR2 SYDVKM. The CDR3 has 15 amino acids. J gave up 3 bases and V 8 bases, and 5 bases lay outside the gene matches. The CDR3 loop is CASGGQGRYNSPLHF. The CDR3 DNA sequence: TGTGCCAGCGGAGGACAGGGGCGCTATAATTCACCCCTCCACTTT.

The V call is TRBV11-2, the J call TRBJ2-3; 8 bases are a match to TRBD1. The V segment lost 5 bases and the J segment 2 bases; nucleotides outside the gene matches: 9. The CDR3 covers 16 residues. Germline-derived CDR1 and CDR2 are SGHAT and FQNNGV. In DNA form, the CDR3 reads TGTGCCAGCAGCCCCCGGACAGGGACCTACACAGATACGCAGTATTTT. It is translated as CASSPRTGTYTDTQYF.

This clone was counted once. One end of the junction is discordant with germline, which a read error may explain. The rearrangement uses TRBV28 and TRBJ1-1, with 9 bases that match TRBD1. This CDR3 has 15 amino acids. Germline assignment: CDR1 MDHEN and CDR2 SYDVKM. The CDR3 DNA reads TGTGCCAGCAGTTTATACGGACAGGGGAACGCTGAAGCTTTCTTT. Its protein product is CASSLYGQGNAEAFF.

The V gene is TRBV30, the J gene TRBJ2-7; possible D gene TRBD1, 5 bases. CDR3 length: 14 amino acids. Germline V gives CDR1 GTSNPN, CDR2 SVGIG (reference sequence). Trimming took 2 bases from V and 5 from J, leaving 16 bases between them. CDR3 coding DNA: TGTGCCTGGAGTAGAAGGGGCGCGGACCACGAGCAGTACTTC. Residues: CAWSRRGADHEQYF.

This clone occurred once. V and J are TRBV11-2 and TRBJ2-3, with unresolved D. The V end was cut by 6 bases, the J end by 3 bases, with 10 bases between. The germline gives CDR1 SGHAT, CDR2 FQNNGV. The CDR3 consists of 13 residues. Here the CDR3 DNA reads TGTGCCAGCAGACCGAGTCCAACAGATACGCAGTATTTT. It is translated as CASRPSPTDTQYF.

V gene TRBV11-2 combines with J gene TRBJ1-1; perhaps TRBD1 as D (5 bases). This CDR3 spans 14 amino acids. The ends were cut back, 0 bases at V and 3 bases at J, with 8 bases in the middle. Per the germline V gene, CDR1 is SGHAT and CDR2 is FQNNGV. For the CDR3, the DNA is TGTGCCAGCAGCTTAGAACGACAGCACACTGAAGCTTTCTTT. It specifies CASSLERQHTEAFF.

The genes are TRBV28 and TRBJ2-2; TRBD1 agrees at 9 bases. This CDR3 is 15 amino acids long. Germline values: CDR1 MDHEN, CDR2 SYDVKM. J was trimmed by 6 bases and V by 2 bases; bases with no gene match: 4. The CDR3 sequence is CASSLRTGAAGELFF. As DNA, the CDR3 is TGTGCCAGCAGTTTAAGGACAGGGGCCGCCGGGGAGCTGTTTTTT.

This chain uses TRBV25-1 with TRBJ1-2; 10 nucleotides match TRBD1. V was pared by 5 bases and J by 5 bases, with 11 bases of the junction left unmatched. The CDR3 length is 16 residues. Per germline, CDR1 MGHDK and CDR2 SYGVNS. In DNA form, the CDR3 reads TGTGCCAGCAGTCGACAGGGGGCTGGGAATGGGTATGGCTACACCTTC. This translates into CASSRQGAGNGYGYTF.

The chain carries TRBV5-4 and TRBJ2-3; 14 bases line up with TRBD2. The CDR3 consists of 17 residues. From germline, CDR1 is SGHNT and CDR2 YYREEE (reference sequence). Germline trimming cut 0 bases from V and 3 bases from J; bases unmatched to any gene: 3. The CDR3 coding sequence is TGTGCCAGCAGCTTGGGGACTAGCGGGAGGACGACAGATACGCAGTATTTT. Protein product: CASSLGTSGRTTDTQYF.

The chain recombines TRBV5-1 with TRBJ2-7, with 13 bases matching TRBD2. Germline assignment: CDR1 SGHRS and CDR2 YFSETQ. The junction had 3 bases not matched to a gene; V was cut back by 0 bases and J by 6 bases. This CDR3 contains 15 residues. CDR3 sequence: CASSLGTSGSSEQYF. For the CDR3, the DNA is TGCGCCAGCAGCTTGGGGACTAGCGGGAGTAGCGAGCAGTACTTC.

The gene calls are TRBV14 and TRBJ2-3; TRBD2 matches at 12 bases. The CDR3 spans 16 residues. V trimming: 4 bases; J trimming: 3 bases; junction bases outside the gene matches: 5. CDR1 and CDR2 (germline): SGHDN, FVKESK. CDR3 in DNA: TGTGCCAGCAGCCTTTACGGGACTAGCGGGACAGATACGCAGTATTTT. Protein: CASSLYGTSGTDTQYF.

The chain carries TRBV9 and TRBJ2-7, with a possible D match to TRBD2 (5 bases). This CDR3 has 14 amino acids. Trimming removed 0 bases from V and 2 bases from J, with 9 bases in between. Germline CDR1 SGDLS, CDR2 YYNGEE. CDR3 sequence (DNA): TGTGCCAGCAGCGTAGGTGGGAGTCCCTACGAGCAGTACTTC. Translation: CASSVGGSPYEQYF.

The chain has TRBV11-2 and TRBJ2-3; a weak D match, TRBD1 (5 bases). Looked up from germline, CDR1 is SGHAT and CDR2 is FQNNGV. The length of the CDR3 is 16 residues. V was shortened by 5 bases and J by 2 bases, with 17 bases between the two germline ends. The CDR3 DNA sequence: TGTGCCAGCAGCCCGGTCGGAACAGGAGCCACAGATACGCAGTATTTT. Translating gives CASSPVGTGATDTQYF.

Details on this clone: The junction departs from germline at one end; a sequencing error may be responsible. The chain has TRBV6-5 and TRBJ2-5; 14 nucleotides match TRBD2. This CDR3 region has 14 residues. The germline V gene encodes CDR1 MNHEY and CDR2 SVGAGI. In DNA form, the CDR3 reads TGTGCCAGCAGTAAGACTAGCGGGAGGGCTTTACCTAACTTC. The encoded protein is CASSKTSGRALPNF.

The genes are TRBV7-8 and TRBJ1-4; 7 bases are a match to TRBD1. V shed 5 bases and J 4 bases; nucleotides not matched to a gene: 7. The germline gives CDR1 SGHVS, CDR2 FQNEAQ. The CDR3 length is 15 residues. The CDR3 nucleotides read TGTGCCAGCAGCGGACAACAGGGGTTTAATGAAAAACTGTTTTTT. Its protein is CASSGQQGFNEKLFF.

This chain links TRBV5-1 with TRBJ2-7; tentatively, D is TRBD2 (5 bases). This CDR3 is 14 amino acids long. The germline V gene has CDR1 SGHRS and CDR2 YFSETQ. V dropped 4 bases and J dropped 2 bases, with 13 bases sitting between them. The CDR3 region has the DNA TGCGCCAGCAGCGTGGACGGAGCGGCCTACGAGCAGTACTTC. Its protein is CASSVDGAAYEQYF.

This chain links TRBV19 with TRBJ2-5; D uncertain. Per the germline V gene, CDR1 is LNHDA and CDR2 is SQIVND (reference sequence). V was cut by 3 bases and J by 5 bases, with 10 bases left in between. This CDR3 has 13 amino acids. The CDR3 sequence is CASSISGLETQYF. CDR3 nucleotide sequence: TGTGCCAGTAGTATTTCCGGGTTGGAGACCCAGTACTTC.

This chain uses TRBV5-1 with TRBJ2-7, with D perhaps TRBD1 (6 bases). The germline V and J ends were trimmed by 0 bases and 6 bases, with 13 bases remaining between them. The CDR3 is made up of 14 amino acids. The germline CDR1 and CDR2 sequences are SGHRS and YFSETQ. The CDR3 here is CASSLERGTGEQYF. In DNA form, the CDR3 reads TGCGCCAGCAGCTTGGAAAGGGGGACGGGCGAGCAGTACTTC.

Here the CDR3 DNA reads TGCAGCGTTGAAGGTATGACAGGTGGCACAGATACGCAGTATTTT. It is translated as CSVEGMTGGTDTQYF. The chain links TRBV29-1 to TRBJ2-3, with D possibly matching TRBD1 (6 bases). Germline assignment: CDR1 SQVTM and CDR2 ANQGSEA. The CDR3 loop spans 15 amino acids. The V and J ends lost 1 base and 1 base respectively, with 12 bases between them.

V gene TRBV5-1 combines with J gene TRBJ1-1; TRBD1 might be the D (5 bases). The CDR3 sequence is 13 residues long. Germline V CDR1 and CDR2: SGHRS, YFSETQ. Deletions cut 5 bases from V and 1 base from J, with 9 bases between. The CDR3 loop is CASRYDRNTEAFF. CDR3 sequence (DNA): TGCGCCAGCAGATACGACAGGAACACTGAAGCTTTCTTT.

This chain joins TRBV4-2 and TRBJ2-7, with D perhaps matching TRBD1 (5 bases). The V end was cut by 4 bases, the J end by 1 base, with 20 bases between. Germline CDR1 and CDR2: LGHNA and YNFKEQ. The CDR3 contains 17 residues. DNA of the CDR3: TGTGCCAGCAGCCCCCAGGGTGCCGGCCGGATTTCCTACGAGCAGTACTTC. Translated: CASSPQGAGRISYEQYF.